These T cell receptor beta chains were read from a single sample in a study of T cell repertoires in cytomegalovirus infection. A single record per CDR3 protein comes from TCRdb applying MiXCR to the reads. The sample includes hundreds of thousands of distinct CDR3 sequences, about 30% of them seen just once. These receptors' targets are unknown. This material consisted of cultured PBMCs, taken from culture after CMV antigen stimulation. The receptor set was obtained from a human donor in good health (CMV status not recorded). Some clones in this sample may be carry-over from other donors' samples. CDR3s include the opening cysteine and the closing phenylalanine or tryptophan. The order of the fields is D gene, J gene, V gene, clone size, CDR3 protein, CDR3 DNA. D genes are given only for firm matches. A row's size may be missing; if present it is once, few, many or a size class.

>TRBD1|TRBJ1-5|TRBV2|NA
CASSGGGATNQPQHF
TGTGCCAGCAGTGGAGGGGGCGCAACCAATCAGCCCCAGCATTTT
>TRBD2|TRBJ2-5|TRBV12-3/TRBV12-4|NA
CASTFGGEGTQYF
TGTGCCAGCACCTTCGGGGGGGAGGGGACCCAGTACTTC
>NA|TRBJ1-2|TRBV12-3/TRBV12-4|few
CASTIGTTNYGYTF
TGTGCCAGCACCATAGGCACAACTAACTATGGCTACACCTTC
>NA|TRBJ1-2|TRBV7-8|few
CASSPTMGHSYNYGYTF
TGTGCCAGCAGCCCGACGATGGGCCACTCCTATAACTATGGCTACACCTTC
>TRBD1|TRBJ2-1|TRBV4-2|once
CASSQVPTGGVKQFF
TGTGCCAGCAGCCAAGTGCCCACAGGGGGCGTCAAGCAGTTCTTC
>NA|TRBJ1-2|TRBV2|NA
CASSEFRSYGYTF
TGTGCCAGCAGTGAGTTCAGATCCTATGGCTACACCTTC
>TRBD1|TRBJ2-2|TRBV2|NA
CASSPEQGAGELFF
TGTGCCAGCAGTCCAGAACAGGGGGCCGGGGAGCTGTTTTTT
>TRBD1|TRBJ1-2|TRBV19|few
CASSTSSGTGEGYTF
TGTGCCAGTAGTACAAGCTCCGGGACAGGGGAAGGCTACACCTTC
>TRBD1|TRBJ1-2|TRBV7-9|few
CASSNPGQSNYGYTF
TGTGCCAGCAGCAATCCGGGACAGTCTAACTATGGCTACACCTTC
>NA|TRBJ2-2|TRBV7-9|few
CASTSRGPGELFF
TGTGCCAGCACCTCTCGAGGGCCCGGGGAGCTGTTTTTT
>TRBD2|TRBJ2-1|TRBV14|NA
CASSQVPGGPNEQFF
TGTGCCAGCAGCCAAGTACCGGGGGGGCCCAATGAGCAGTTCTTC
>TRBD1|TRBJ1-2|TRBV7-2|NA
CASSKDRGPYGYTF
TGTGCCAGCAGTAAAGACAGGGGGCCCTATGGCTACACCTTC
>NA|TRBJ2-3|TRBV7-8|NA
CASSSTLLGADTQYF
TGTGCCAGCAGCTCTACATTACTGGGGGCAGATACGCAGTATTTT
>NA|TRBJ2-3|TRBV19|NA
CASSIKPSTDTQYF
TGTGCCAGTAGTATAAAACCGAGCACAGATACGCAGTATTTT
>TRBD1|TRBJ1-6|TRBV28|NA
CASSPGTGDASPLHF
TGTGCCAGCAGCCCCGGCACAGGGGATGCTTCACCCCTCCACTTT
>NA|TRBJ1-6|TRBV7-2|many
CASSLRLDSPLHF
TGTGCCAGCAGCTTAAGACTAGATTCACCCCTCCACTTT
>NA|TRBJ2-7|TRBV20-1|NA
CSVFEGLGYEQYF
TGCAGTGTTTTCGAGGGTTTGGGGTACGAGCAGTACTTC
>NA|TRBJ1-1|TRBV10-3|NA
CATKTDLNTEAFF
TGTGCCACTAAGACAGATCTGAACACTGAAGCTTTCTTT
>TRBD2|TRBJ2-1|TRBV6-5|few
CASSTLGLASPWEFF
TGTGCCAGCAGTACCCTCGGACTAGCGTCCCCTTGGGAGTTCTTC
>NA|TRBJ2-2|TRBV12-3/TRBV12-4|NA
CASSRNLRRGNTGELFF
TGTGCCAGCAGTCGCAACCTCAGGAGGGGGAACACCGGGGAGCTGTTTTTT
>TRBD1|TRBJ1-1|TRBV6-5|NA
CASSYTGQGNTEAFF
TGTGCCAGCAGTTACACGGGACAGGGGAACACTGAAGCTTTCTTT
>NA|TRBJ2-7|TRBV7-9|few
CASSPPSGGMAEQYF
TGTGCCAGCAGCCCCCCCAGTGGCGGGATGGCCGAGCAGTACTTC
>TRBD2|TRBJ2-1|TRBV2|NA
CASTRRGYNEQFF
TGTGCCAGCACCCGGCGGGGGTACAATGAGCAGTTCTTC
>TRBD1|TRBJ1-5|TRBV11-3|NA
CASSFSLDRVRNQPQHF
TGTGCCAGCAGCTTTAGTCTGGACAGGGTTCGCAATCAGCCCCAGCATTTT
>NA|TRBJ1-1|TRBV18|NA
CASSLKQGSTEAFF
TGTGCCAGCTCACTAAAACAGGGAAGCACTGAAGCTTTCTTT
>NA|TRBJ2-7|TRBV7-9|NA
CASSPREPETYEQYF
TGTGCCAGCAGCCCACGGGAGCCGGAAACCTACGAGCAGTACTTC
>NA|TRBJ1-5|TRBV29-1|NA
CSVEDRNPAEINQPQHF
TGCAGCGTTGAAGATCGAAACCCGGCAGAGATTAATCAGCCCCAGCATTTT
>TRBD1|TRBJ1-4|TRBV10-3|NA
CAISGGQGEEKLFF
TGTGCCATCAGTGGGGGACAGGGGGAAGAAAAACTGTTTTTT
>NA|TRBJ2-7|TRBV27|NA
CASSLRPVGWQGYEQYF
TGTGCCAGCAGTCTAAGGCCCGTAGGGTGGCAGGGATACGAGCAGTACTTC
>TRBD1|TRBJ1-5|TRBV11-2|NA
CASSPDREDNQPQHF
TGTGCCAGCAGCCCGGACAGGGAAGACAATCAGCCCCAGCATTTT
>TRBD1|TRBJ2-2|TRBV7-2|many
CASSRDRANTGELFF
TGTGCCAGCAGCCGGGACAGGGCGAACACCGGGGAGCTGTTTTTT
>TRBD2|TRBJ2-3|TRBV11-3|few
CASSPGNGGAPGTDTQYF
TGTGCCAGCAGCCCGGGCAACGGGGGGGCCCCTGGCACAGATACGCAGTATTTT
>NA|TRBJ1-1|TRBV7-9|NA
CASSTWWGRNTEAFF
TGTGCCAGCAGCACTTGGTGGGGCCGGAACACTGAAGCTTTCTTT
>NA|TRBJ2-7|TRBV6-5|few
CASRQTHGEQYF
TGTGCCAGCAGACAGACACACGGCGAGCAGTACTTC
>TRBD1|TRBJ1-1|TRBV20-1|many
CSPGQGMMNTEAFF
TGCAGCCCGGGACAGGGGATGATGAACACTGAAGCTTTCTTT
>NA|TRBJ2-1|TRBV7-2|few
CASILGLGYNEQFF
TGTGCCAGCATCTTAGGGCTAGGCTACAATGAGCAGTTCTTC
>NA|TRBJ2-6|TRBV6-2/TRBV6-3|NA
CASSLGPPNSGANVLTF
TGTGCCAGCAGCCTGGGACCGCCTAACTCTGGGGCCAACGTCCTGACTTTC
>NA|TRBJ1-6|TRBV7-6|many
CASSLFEAHNSPLHF
TGTGCCAGCAGCCTCTTCGAGGCACATAATTCACCCCTCCACTTT
>NA|TRBJ2-5|TRBV5-4|NA
CASSSTRSGETQYF
TGTGCCAGCAGCTCCACCCGTTCGGGGGAGACCCAGTACTTC
>NA|TRBJ2-3|TRBV7-2|many
CASSPRPGLRTDTQYF
TGTGCCAGCAGCCCCCGCCCGGGGCTTCGCACAGATACGCAGTATTTT
>NA|TRBJ2-7|TRBV11-2|NA
CASSLGGKWTYEQYF
TGTGCCAGCAGCTTAGGAGGCAAGTGGACCTACGAGCAGTACTTC
>TRBD1|TRBJ1-1|TRBV7-8|NA
CASSFLVRGATEAFF
TGTGCCAGCAGCTTCTTAGTCAGGGGGGCCACTGAAGCTTTCTTT
>TRBD1|TRBJ2-7|TRBV27|NA
CASSNTGDHEQYF
TGTGCCAGCAGTAATACAGGGGACCACGAGCAGTACTTC
>TRBD1|TRBJ2-5|TRBV2|NA
CASRWDREETQYF
TGTGCCAGCAGGTGGGACAGGGAAGAGACCCAGTACTTC
>NA|TRBJ1-4|TRBV20-1|NA
CSLTQSGEKLFF
TGCAGCCTCACACAGAGTGGTGAAAAACTGTTTTTT
>NA|TRBJ1-2|TRBV7-9|NA
CASTVTGFGYGYTF
TGTGCCAGCACCGTAACAGGGTTTGGCTATGGCTACACCTTC
>TRBD2|TRBJ2-3|TRBV7-9|few
CASSLFTGGFTDTQYF
TGTGCCAGCAGCTTATTCACGGGGGGATTCACAGATACGCAGTATTTT
>NA|TRBJ1-4|TRBV19|few
CASSIRVRDEKLFF
TGTGCCAGTAGTATCAGGGTCCGGGATGAAAAACTGTTTTTT
>NA|TRBJ2-1|TRBV29-1|NA
CSVSDLARRSYNEQFF
TGCAGCGTCTCGGATCTAGCCCGTCGCTCCTACAATGAGCAGTTCTTC
>NA|TRBJ1-5|TRBV19|once
CASSRQAYSNQPQHF
TGTGCCAGTAGTAGACAGGCTTATAGCAATCAGCCCCAGCATTTT
>NA|TRBJ2-6|TRBV6-2/TRBV6-3|NA
CASSYGPGDIASGANVLTF
TGTGCCAGCAGTTACGGTCCAGGGGATATTGCCTCTGGGGCCAACGTCCTGACTTTC
>NA|TRBJ2-5|TRBV11-1|few
CASSLWVPRETQYF
TGTGCCAGCAGTCTTTGGGTTCCCCGGGAGACCCAGTACTTC
>TRBD2|TRBJ2-3|TRBV9|NA
CASSVKSGSYPDTQYF
TGTGCCAGCAGCGTCAAGAGCGGGAGCTACCCAGATACGCAGTATTTT